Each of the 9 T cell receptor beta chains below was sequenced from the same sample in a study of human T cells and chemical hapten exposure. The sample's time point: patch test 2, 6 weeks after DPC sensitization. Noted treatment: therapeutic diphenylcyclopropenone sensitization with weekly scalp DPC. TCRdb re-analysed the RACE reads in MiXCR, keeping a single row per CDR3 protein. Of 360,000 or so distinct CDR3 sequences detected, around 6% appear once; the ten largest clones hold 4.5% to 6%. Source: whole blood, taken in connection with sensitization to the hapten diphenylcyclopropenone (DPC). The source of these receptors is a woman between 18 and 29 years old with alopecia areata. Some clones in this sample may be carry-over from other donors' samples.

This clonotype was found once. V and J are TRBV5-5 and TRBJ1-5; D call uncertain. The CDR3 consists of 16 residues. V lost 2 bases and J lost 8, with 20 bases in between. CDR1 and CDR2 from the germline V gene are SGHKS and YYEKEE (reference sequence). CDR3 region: CASSFNPGALKEPQHF. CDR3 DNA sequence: TGTGCCAGCAGCTTCAATCCGGGCGCTCTGAAGGAGCCCCAGCATTTT.

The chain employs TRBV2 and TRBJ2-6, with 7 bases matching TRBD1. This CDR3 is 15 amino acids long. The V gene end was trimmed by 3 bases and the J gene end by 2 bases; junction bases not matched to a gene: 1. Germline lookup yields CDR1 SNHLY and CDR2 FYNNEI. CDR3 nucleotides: TGTGCCAGCAGTGAGCAGGGGGCTGGGGCCAACGTCCTGACTTTC. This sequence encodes CASSEQGAGANVLTF.

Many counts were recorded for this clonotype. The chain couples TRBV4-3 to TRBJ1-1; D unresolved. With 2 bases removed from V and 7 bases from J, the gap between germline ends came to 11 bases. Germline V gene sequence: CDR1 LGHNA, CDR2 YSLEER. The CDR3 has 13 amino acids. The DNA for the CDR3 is TGCGCCAGCAGCCAACAGGAGGGCCTTGAAGCTTTCTTT. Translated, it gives CASSQQEGLEAFF.

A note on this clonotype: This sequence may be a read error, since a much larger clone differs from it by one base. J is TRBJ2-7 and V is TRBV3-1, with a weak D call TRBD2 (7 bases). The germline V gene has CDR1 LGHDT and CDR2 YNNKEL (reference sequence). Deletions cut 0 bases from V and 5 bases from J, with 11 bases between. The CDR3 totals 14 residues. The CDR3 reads CASSQEGGAHEQYF. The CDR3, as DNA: TGTGCCAGCAGCCAAGAGGGGGGGGCCCACGAGCAGTACTTC.

CDR3 nucleotide sequence: TGCAGTGCTACCTTCGGAGCGGGGCTCTCCTACGAGCAGTACTTC. This translates into CSATFGAGLSYEQYF. This rearrangement joins TRBV20-1 to TRBJ2-7; 7 bases fit TRBD2. CDR3 length: 15 residues. V dropped 4 bases and J dropped 0; count of bases not matched to a gene: 9. Germline V gives CDR1 DFQATT, CDR2 SNEGSKA (reference sequence).

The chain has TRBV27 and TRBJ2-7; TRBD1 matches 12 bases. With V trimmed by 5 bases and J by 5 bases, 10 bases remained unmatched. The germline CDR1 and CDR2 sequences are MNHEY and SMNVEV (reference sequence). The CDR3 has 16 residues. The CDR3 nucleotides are TGTGCCAGCAGTCCCCTTCCGGGACAGGGGGCGCACGAGCAGTACTTC. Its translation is CASSPLPGQGAHEQYF.

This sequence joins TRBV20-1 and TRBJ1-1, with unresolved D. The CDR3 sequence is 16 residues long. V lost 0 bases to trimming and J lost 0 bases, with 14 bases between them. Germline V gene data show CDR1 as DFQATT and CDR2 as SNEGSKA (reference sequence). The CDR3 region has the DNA TGCAGTGCTAGAGATCTAAAAGACTCACTGAACACTGAAGCTTTCTTT. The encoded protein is CSARDLKDSLNTEAFF.

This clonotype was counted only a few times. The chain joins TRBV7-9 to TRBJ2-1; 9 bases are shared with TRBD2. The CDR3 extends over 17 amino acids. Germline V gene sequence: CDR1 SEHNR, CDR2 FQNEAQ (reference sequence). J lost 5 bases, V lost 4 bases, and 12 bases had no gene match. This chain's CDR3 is CASSSRPGLAANNEQFF. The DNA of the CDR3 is TGTGCCAGCAGCTCCCGCCCGGGACTAGCAGCGAACAATGAGCAGTTCTTC.

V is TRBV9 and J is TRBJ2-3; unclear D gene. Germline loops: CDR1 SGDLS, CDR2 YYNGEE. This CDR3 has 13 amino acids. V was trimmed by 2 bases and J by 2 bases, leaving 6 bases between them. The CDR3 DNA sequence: TGTGCCAGCAGCGTGAGTCACACAGATACGCAGTATTTT. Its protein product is CASSVSHTDTQYF.